A single sample gave rise to the 30 T cell receptor beta chains below, sequenced in a study of T-cell reconstitution after alpha-beta-depleted transplantation in children. It was with unique molecular identifiers that the TCRbeta library was prepared. TCRdb reanalysed the PCR reads using MiXCR and keeps one entry per CDR3 protein. The sample includes more than 200,000 distinct CDR3 sequences, about 26% of them seen just once. The source was PBMCs, collected before TCRalphabeta/CD19-depleted stem cell transplant. The receptors originated from a girl aged 2-10 years with Fanconi anemia, due to receive a stem cell transplant.

This clonotype has just a few counts. CDR3 bases: TGTGCCAGCAGCTCCCACTCAGAAGATACGCAGTATTTT. Translation: CASSSHSEDTQYF. The rearrangement joins TRBV7-3 to TRBJ2-3; D uncertain. Trimming shortened V by 4 bases and J by 5 bases, and 10 bases separated the two germline ends. Germline CDR1 reads SGHTA; CDR2 reads FQGTGA. This CDR3 comprises 13 residues.

At least ten counts were recorded for this clonotype. The chain is built from TRBV14 and TRBJ2-5; D ambiguous. CDR1 and CDR2 (germline): SGHDN, FVKESK. V lost 3 bases, J lost 4 bases, and 15 bases lay in between. The CDR3 consists of 15 residues. CDR3 sequence reads: CASSHDPGLRETQYF. The CDR3 bases are TGTGCCAGCAGCCACGATCCAGGTCTCCGAGAGACCCAGTACTTC.

The V call is TRBV11-2, the J call TRBJ2-1, with D tentatively TRBD2 (6 bases). CDR1 and CDR2 (germline): SGHAT, FQNNGV. The CDR3 has 14 residues. Trimming removed 4 bases from V and 16 bases from J, with 23 bases in between. CDR3 in DNA: TGTGCCAGCAGCTCAACGGATCTTCCGGGACTTGTTTTCTTC. Translation gives CASSSTDLPGLVFF. Full variable domain (remainder filled in from reference TRBV11-2 and TRBJ2-1): EAGVAQSPRYKIIEKRQSVAFWCNPISGHATLYWYQQILGQGPKLLIQFQNNGVVDDSQLPKDRFSAERLKGVDSTLKIQPAKLEDSAVYLCASSSTDLPGLVFFGPGTRLTVL.

The rearrangement uses TRBV5-4 and TRBJ2-1; TRBD2 aligns across 9 bases. The V gene end was trimmed by 0 bases and the J gene end by 0 bases; junction bases not matched to a gene: 10. Germline values: CDR1 SGHNT, CDR2 YYREEE (reference sequence). This CDR3 has 19 residues. The DNA of the CDR3 is TGTGCCAGCAGCTTGGCAGGGACTAGCTCCTATATCTCCTACAATGAGCAGTTCTTC. Translating gives CASSLAGTSSYISYNEQFF.

CDR3 DNA sequence: TGCAGTGCTAGAGAGCGGGAGTTATACAATGAGCAGTTCTTC. Translated, it gives CSARERELYNEQFF. The rearrangement links TRBV20-1 to TRBJ2-1; TRBD2 agrees at 7 bases. The CDR3 loop spans 14 amino acids. The junction had 3 bases not matched to a gene; V was cut back by 0 bases and J by 4 bases. Germline lookup yields CDR1 DFQATT and CDR2 SNEGSKA (reference sequence).

The CDR3 bases are TGCAGCGTTGACGGTGGGGGGGCCCACGAGCAGTACTTC. Protein sequence: CSVDGGGAHEQYF. J is TRBJ2-7 and V is TRBV29-1, with D tentatively TRBD2 (7 bases). CDR3 length: 13 residues. Germline CDR1 reads SQVTM; CDR2 reads ANQGSEA. The ends were cut back, 3 bases at V and 5 bases at J, with 14 bases in the middle.

V gene TRBV7-9 combines with J gene TRBJ2-7, with TRBD1 matching 9 bases. The V and J ends lost 7 bases and 2 bases, in that order; junction bases with no gene match: 6. This CDR3 comprises 14 residues. From germline, CDR1 is SEHNR and CDR2 FQNEAQ (reference sequence). In DNA form, the CDR3 reads TGTGCCAGCAACGTGGGACAGGGCCCCTACGAGCAGTACTTC. Translation: CASNVGQGPYEQYF.

This clonotype was detected only a few times. The chain employs TRBV29-1 and TRBJ2-1; 12 nucleotides line up with TRBD2. This CDR3 has 15 residues. V was pared by 2 bases and J by 5 bases, with 4 bases of the junction left unmatched. In germline, CDR1 is SQVTM, CDR2 ANQGSEA. CDR3 nucleotide sequence: TGCAGCGTTGAACTAGCGGGAGGGATGGACAATGAGCAGTTCTTC. Residues: CSVELAGGMDNEQFF.

This clonotype came up a few times. V is TRBV5-1 and J is TRBJ2-1; D possibly matches TRBD1 or TRBD2 (9 bases each). The V end lost 3 bases, the J end lost 0 bases, and 22 bases lay between the germline ends. Germline V gene lookup returns CDR1 SGHRS and CDR2 YFSETQ. This CDR3 region has 19 residues. The CDR3 DNA reads TGCGCCAGCAGCTCGACAGGGGGGACTAGCCTAAGCTCCTACAATGAGCAGTTCTTC. Amino acid sequence: CASSSTGGTSLSSYNEQFF.

This clonotype was found a few times. The chain carries TRBV7-7 and TRBJ2-1; the D call may be TRBD1 or TRBD2 (5 bases each). V was shortened by 1 base and J by 9 bases, with 19 bases between the two germline ends. The CDR3 consists of 16 residues. CDR1 is SSHAT, CDR2 FNYEAQ, per germline (reference sequence). CDR3: CASSLGVPGPSSEQFF. The CDR3 DNA reads TGTGCCAGCAGCTTAGGGGTACCGGGACCCTCGAGTGAGCAGTTCTTC.

This clonotype came up many times. The V and J genes are TRBV20-1 and TRBJ2-3; D remains ambiguous. CDR3 length equals 12 residues. With 3 bases removed from V and 2 bases from J, the gap between germline ends came to 6 bases. In germline, CDR1 is DFQATT, CDR2 SNEGSKA (reference sequence). DNA of the CDR3: TGCAGTGCTAGTCCATACACAGATACGCAGTATTTT. Translating it yields CSASPYTDTQYF.

The chain joins TRBV7-8 to TRBJ2-5; TRBD2 aligns across 14 bases. The CDR3 consists of 19 residues. J was trimmed by 4 bases and V by 1 base; bases with no gene match: 11. Germline loops: CDR1 SGHVS, CDR2 FQNEAQ. The CDR3 reads CASSLVPRLAGGFGETQYF. The CDR3 region has the DNA TGTGCCAGCAGCTTAGTACCCAGACTAGCGGGAGGGTTCGGAGAGACCCAGTACTTC.

The chain couples TRBV5-1 to TRBJ1-1, with D tentatively TRBD1 (5 bases). The CDR3 length is 13 residues. Germline-derived CDR1 and CDR2 are SGHRS and YFSETQ. With 0 bases removed from V and 7 bases from J, the gap between germline ends came to 10 bases. This CDR3 reads CASSLGGTSEAFF. CDR3 in DNA: TGCGCCAGCAGCTTGGGAGGGACGAGTGAAGCTTTCTTT.

This clonotype was seen ten or more times. The V and J genes are TRBV6-5 and TRBJ1-1; D is unclear. V was cut by 2 bases and J by 1 base, with 8 bases left in between. This CDR3 spans 14 amino acids. Germline lookup yields CDR1 MNHEY and CDR2 SVGAGI. CDR3 loop: CASSYSTGNTEAFF. The CDR3 DNA sequence: TGTGCCAGCAGTTACAGCACCGGGAACACTGAAGCTTTCTTT.

The CDR3: CASSFQDAKQYF. The CDR3 DNA reads TGCGCCAGCAGCTTTCAAGACGCCAAGCAGTACTTC. The chain is built from TRBV5-1 and TRBJ2-7; D is ambiguous. The CDR3 loop spans 12 amino acids. Trimming cost V 2 bases and J 8 bases, with 11 bases left between them. Germline assignment: CDR1 SGHRS and CDR2 YFSETQ.

The chain has TRBV20-1 and TRBJ2-7; maybe TRBD2 (5 bases). The CDR3 contains 14 residues. The V gene lost 4 bases and the J gene lost 2 bases, with 15 bases spanning the gap. Germline V gives CDR1 DFQATT, CDR2 SNEGSKA (reference sequence). The CDR3 loop reads CSAMVTSNPYEQYF. CDR3 bases: TGCAGTGCTATGGTAACTAGTAATCCCTACGAGCAGTACTTC.

V is TRBV29-1 and J is TRBJ1-2; D gene ambiguous. From germline, CDR1 is SQVTM and CDR2 ANQGSEA. The germline V and J ends were trimmed by 1 base and 6 bases, with 3 bases remaining between them. The CDR3 spans 10 residues. The CDR3 nucleotides are TGCAGCGTTGAAGTGAATGGCTACACCTTC. It translates to CSVEVNGYTF.

V is TRBV10-2 and J is TRBJ2-1, with 7 nucleotides matching TRBD2. The CDR3 spans 14 residues. V lost 8 bases to trimming and J lost 4 bases; unmatched junction nucleotides: 8. Looked up from germline, CDR1 is WSHSY and CDR2 is SAAADI. The CDR3 coding sequence is TGCGCCAGCCGAGGTAGCGGGCTGTACAATGAGCAGTTCTTC. Translation gives CASRGSGLYNEQFF.

V and J are TRBV20-1 and TRBJ2-7; D tentatively reads TRBD1 or TRBD2 (5 bases each). Trimming pared 5 bases from V and 2 bases from J, leaving 13 bases between. The length of the CDR3 is 13 residues. The germline CDR1 and CDR2 sequences are DFQATT and SNEGSKA (reference sequence). The CDR3 reads CSAGAGGTYEQYF. The CDR3 nucleotides read TGCAGTGCTGGGGCTGGAGGTACCTACGAGCAGTACTTC.

In its sample, this clonotype was seen a few times. The chain links TRBV20-1 to TRBJ1-2; 8 bases fit TRBD1. The CDR3 length is 13 residues. The germline gives CDR1 DFQATT, CDR2 SNEGSKA (reference sequence). Trimming cost V 1 base and J 5 bases; bases outside gene matches: 3. CDR3 region: CSARGDRRYGYTF. CDR3 bases: TGCAGTGCTAGAGGGGACAGGCGGTATGGCTACACCTTC.

This clonotype was counted at least ten times. The chain employs TRBV27 and TRBJ2-1; 9 positions agree with TRBD2. CDR1 MNHEY and CDR2 SMNVEV come from the germline V gene (reference sequence). This CDR3 contains 14 residues. Trimming cost V 8 bases and J 0 bases; bases outside gene matches: 2. The CDR3, as DNA: TGTGCCAGCGGTAGCGGGAGCTCCTACAATGAGCAGTTCTTC. Amino acid sequence: CASGSGSSYNEQFF.

This clonotype was recorded at least ten times. The chain is built from TRBV10-3 and TRBJ2-1; tentative D call: TRBD2 (5 bases). Germline CDR1 ENHRY, CDR2 SYGVKD. Between the trimmed V and J ends, which lost 0 bases and 14 bases, there was a span of 11 bases. CDR3 length equals 12 residues. This CDR3 is CAISESRTGEFF. The CDR3 region has the DNA TGTGCCATCAGTGAGTCACGGACCGGGGAGTTCTTC.

This clonotype was seen more than once but under ten times. This chain links TRBV29-1 with TRBJ2-5; 7 nucleotides match TRBD1. The CDR3 length is 15 residues. With V trimmed by 6 bases and J by 2 bases, 12 bases remained unmatched. Per germline, CDR1 SQVTM and CDR2 ANQGSEA. The CDR3 is CSVDTGQVRQETQYF. CDR3 nucleotides: TGCAGCGTAGACACAGGACAGGTTCGACAAGAGACCCAGTACTTC.

This clonotype was found many times. V usage is TRBV9 and J usage is TRBJ2-7, with unresolved D. With 0 bases removed from V and 0 bases from J, the gap between germline ends came to 10 bases. CDR3 length: 15 residues. Per the germline V gene, CDR1 is SGDLS and CDR2 is YYNGEE. The CDR3 reads CASSVADAVSYEQYF. As DNA, the CDR3 is TGTGCCAGCAGCGTAGCCGACGCAGTCTCCTACGAGCAGTACTTC.

This clonotype has a count of ten or more. The chain combines TRBV20-1 with TRBJ2-3, with TRBD1 as a possible D gene (6 bases). CDR1 is DFQATT, CDR2 SNEGSKA, per germline (reference sequence). This CDR3 region has 14 residues. V shed 5 bases and J shed 1 base, with 13 bases lying between them. CDR3 in amino acids: CSASQGIGTDTQYF. CDR3 sequence (DNA): TGCAGTGCTTCACAGGGTATTGGCACAGATACGCAGTATTTT.

This clonotype was detected many times. V gene TRBV12-3 or TRBV12-4 combines with J gene TRBJ2-7; D perhaps matches TRBD1 (6 bases). V lost 1 base, J lost 0 bases, and 7 bases lay in between. CDR3 size: 14 residues. This CDR3 reads CASSLVGGSYEQYF. Written as DNA, the CDR3 is TGTGCCAGCAGTTTAGTAGGGGGCTCCTACGAGCAGTACTTC.

The chain combines TRBV7-6 with TRBJ2-1; 8 nucleotides agree with TRBD1. Trimming at V came to 4 bases and at J to 3 bases, leaving 8 bases not matched to a gene. The germline CDR1 and CDR2 sequences are SGHVS and FNYEAQ. The CDR3 is 16 residues long. The CDR3 region has the DNA TGTGCCAGCAGCTCCATCTCCGGGACAGGCTACAATGAGCAGTTCTTC. Its translation is CASSSISGTGYNEQFF.

In its sample, this clonotype was seen a few times. Here the CDR3 DNA reads TGCAGCGTAGCGGGGAGAGATACGCAGTATTTT. It codes for CSVAGRDTQYF. The genes are TRBV29-1 and TRBJ2-3, with 7 bases aligning to TRBD2. Germline loops: CDR1 SQVTM, CDR2 ANQGSEA. This CDR3 region has 11 residues. V was clipped by 6 bases and J by 5 bases; unmatched bases: 2.

A remark on this clonotype: This clone may be a read error of a much larger clone one base away. As the CDR3 is not closed by the conserved phenylalanine or tryptophan, this likely results from a read error. V is TRBV20-1 and J is TRBJ1-4, with D possibly TRBD1 on 5 matching bases. CDR3 length: 14 residues. Trimming took off 3 bases at V and 4 bases at J, with 12 bases between the two ends. CDR1 is DFQATT, CDR2 SNEGSKA, per germline (reference sequence). The CDR3 region has the DNA TGCAGTGCTAGTGGGGGACCGATTAATGAAAAACTGTTTTGT. Encoded protein: CSASGGPINEKLFC.

This clonotype was seen a few times. This chain uses TRBV28 with TRBJ1-1, with TRBD1 as a possible D gene (6 bases). V was trimmed by 3 bases and J by 1 base, leaving 9 bases between them. Germline V gives CDR1 MDHEN, CDR2 SYDVKM. This CDR3 has 14 residues. CDR3 DNA: TGTGCCAGCAGTTTTCCGGGACAGAACACTGAAGCTTTCTTT. Protein product: CASSFPGQNTEAFF.